Each of the 22 T cell receptor beta chains below was sequenced from the same sample in a study of cytomegalovirus exposure and HLA in healthy donors. Primers: 60 Vbeta forward and 13 Jbeta reverse. Generated by immunoSEQ multiplex PCR, the TCRdb table keeps only in-frame clones and is missing some. Here the sample spans 150,000 to 200,000 clones, approximately 72% being singletons. Sequencing input: PBMCs. These receptors were obtained from a human donor in good health.

The chain employs TRBV9 and TRBJ1-1, with D possibly matching TRBD1 (5 bases). V lost 4 bases and J lost 0, with 10 bases in between. The CDR3 totals 14 residues. Germline CDR1 is SGDLS and CDR2 is YYNGEE. For the CDR3, the DNA is TGTGCCAGCAGCTACACAGGTCTGAACACTGAAGCTTTCTTT. Amino acids: CASSYTGLNTEAFF.

The gene calls are TRBV7-6 and TRBJ1-6, with D hard to call. The CDR3 has 11 residues. Deletions cut 1 base from V and 17 bases from J, with 9 bases between. Germline V CDR1 and CDR2: SGHVS, FNYEAQ. CDR3 in DNA: TGTGCCAGCAGCTTAGGTCGAGATATCCACTTT. As protein: CASSLGRDIHF.

The J gene is TRBJ2-3, the V gene TRBV9; 9 nucleotides match TRBD2. CDR1 SGDLS and CDR2 YYNGEE come from the germline V gene. The CDR3 sequence is 15 residues long. J lost 2 bases, V lost 5 bases, and 6 bases had no gene match. This chain's CDR3 is CASRATSGNTDTQYF. In nucleotides, the CDR3 is TGTGCCAGCAGAGCGACTAGCGGAAACACAGATACGCAGTATTTT.

In this sample, this clone turned up a few times. The chain carries TRBV5-6 and TRBJ1-2, with D perhaps matching TRBD1 (6 bases). Germline CDR1 reads SGHDT; CDR2 reads YYEEEE. This CDR3 has 16 amino acids. The V and J ends lost 0 bases and 1 base respectively, with 13 bases between them. The CDR3 region is CASSLAGQGYNYGYTF. DNA of the CDR3: TGTGCCAGCAGCTTGGCCGGGCAGGGGTATAACTATGGCTACACCTTC.

V and J are TRBV30 and TRBJ1-5, with 9 nucleotides matching TRBD1. Trimming removed 5 bases from V and 6 bases from J; junction bases left unmatched: 11. The CDR3 loop spans 15 amino acids. Germline V gene lookup returns CDR1 GTSNPN and CDR2 SVGIG (reference sequence). The CDR3 DNA reads as TGTGCCTGGTCAACCCGGACAGGGGCAACTCAGCCCCAGCATTTT. Translated, it gives CAWSTRTGATQPQHF. The whole variable domain, remainder taken from reference TRBV30 and TRBJ1-5, is SQTIHQWPATLVQPVGSPLSLECTVEGTSNPNLYWYRQAAGRGLQLLFYSVGIGQISSEVPQNLSASRPQDRQFILSSKKLLLSDSGFYLCAWSTRTGATQPQHFGDGTRLSIL.

The rearrangement joins TRBV2 to TRBJ2-7, with D maybe TRBD2 (6 bases). The germline gives CDR1 SNHLY, CDR2 FYNNEI. V lost 0 bases and J 0 bases, leaving 12 bases between the germline ends. The CDR3 consists of 16 residues. This CDR3 is CASSEALGGSSYEQYF. The DNA of the CDR3 is TGTGCCAGCAGTGAAGCGCTCGGAGGGAGCTCCTACGAGCAGTACTTC.

CDR3 residues: CASSSTGGFNTEAFF. The CDR3 DNA is TGTGCCAGCAGTTCGACAGGGGGATTCAACACTGAAGCTTTCTTT. The rearrangement joins TRBV6-5 to TRBJ1-1; 9 nucleotides agree with TRBD1. Trimming removed 4 bases from V and 2 bases from J; junction bases left unmatched: 5. The CDR3 is made up of 15 amino acids. The germline gives CDR1 MNHEY, CDR2 SVGAGI.

The chain has TRBV18 and TRBJ1-4, with D possibly matching TRBD1 (5 bases). The ends were cut back, 4 bases at V and 0 bases at J, with 9 bases in the middle. Germline V gene lookup returns CDR1 KGHSH and CDR2 LQKENI. This CDR3 has 15 residues. In DNA, the CDR3 is TGTGCCAGCTCACGAGACAGTGCAACTAATGAAAAACTGTTTTTT. The encoded protein is CASSRDSATNEKLFF.

The CDR3: CASSLAGDRAREQYF. CDR3 nucleotide sequence: TGTGCCAGCAGCTTAGCCGGGGACAGGGCACGAGAGCAGTACTTC. V usage is TRBV11-2 and J usage is TRBJ2-7; TRBD1 aligns across 9 bases. J was trimmed by 7 bases and V by 1 base; bases with no gene match: 8. The length of the CDR3 is 15 residues. Germline V gene data show CDR1 as SGHAT and CDR2 as FQNNGV.

The chain uses TRBV2 and TRBJ1-5; 9 nucleotides align to TRBD1. The CDR3 consists of 14 residues. V was clipped by 7 bases and J by 5 bases; unmatched bases: 6. Germline assignment: CDR1 SNHLY and CDR2 FYNNEI. In nucleotides, the CDR3 is TGTGCCAGCACCTCTTGGACAGGGGATCAGCCCCAGCATTTT. Encoded protein: CASTSWTGDQPQHF.

As for this clone: One junction end disagrees with the germline gene, perhaps due to a read error. Other DNA sequences of this sample code for an identical CDR3. The V call is TRBV5-6, the J call TRBJ2-5; TRBD2 aligns across 8 bases. Germline V CDR1 and CDR2: SGHDT, YYEEEE. The CDR3 has 16 residues. The CDR3: CASSLNCRGGQETQYF. The CDR3 bases are TGCGCCAGCAGCTTGAATTGCCGGGGGGGGCAAGAGACCCAGTACTTC.

This clone appeared a few times. The CDR3 DNA reads as TGTGCCAGCAGTGGGCACCTTAGCAATCAGCCCCAGCATTTT. Its protein product is CASSGHLSNQPQHF. The chain combines TRBV25-1 with TRBJ1-5; no firm D call. The CDR3 length is 14 residues. CDR1 and CDR2 from the germline V gene are MGHDK and SYGVNS. Deletions cut 4 bases from V and 0 bases from J, with 7 bases between.

The chain is built from TRBV4-1 and TRBJ2-5; 13 bases agree with TRBD2. Looked up from germline, CDR1 is MGHRA and CDR2 is YSYEKL. Trimming cost V 4 bases and J 3 bases; bases outside gene matches: 5. The CDR3 has 16 residues. Here the CDR3 reads CASSPGLAGTKETQYF. For the CDR3, the DNA is TGCGCCAGCAGCCCGGGACTAGCGGGGACCAAAGAGACCCAGTACTTC.

The chain employs TRBV12-5 and TRBJ1-1; 9 positions match TRBD1. The germline CDR1 and CDR2 sequences are LGHNT and FRNRAP. V lost 2 bases and J lost 5; bases outside the gene matches: 6. The CDR3 has 15 amino acids. The CDR3 DNA follows: TGTGCTAGTGGTTTGTCAGACAGGGGGAGAACTGAAGCTTTCTTT. Translating gives CASGLSDRGRTEAFF.

The rearrangement joins TRBV30 to TRBJ1-6; D uncertain. Trimming removed 4 bases from V and 3 bases from J, with 10 bases in between. From germline, CDR1 is GTSNPN and CDR2 SVGIG (reference sequence). The CDR3 runs 14 residues. The CDR3 loop is CAWTGAFYNSPLHF. The CDR3 coding sequence is TGTGCCTGGACCGGAGCTTTCTATAATTCACCCCTCCACTTT. Full variable domain (remainder filled in from reference TRBV30 and TRBJ1-6): SQTIHQWPATLVQPVGSPLSLECTVEGTSNPNLYWYRQAAGRGLQLLFYSVGIGQISSEVPQNLSASRPQDRQFILSSKKLLLSDSGFYLCAWTGAFYNSPLHFGNGTRLTVT.

This chain uses TRBV4-1 with TRBJ2-7; 11 nucleotides line up with TRBD1. Trimming at V came to 0 bases and at J to 1 base, leaving 2 bases not matched to a gene. Germline lookup yields CDR1 MGHRA and CDR2 YSYEKL. The CDR3 is 16 amino acids. CDR3: CASSQDGDRGSYEQYF. CDR3 DNA: TGCGCCAGCAGCCAAGACGGGGACAGGGGGTCCTACGAGCAGTACTTC.

This chain connects TRBV7-9 to TRBJ2-1, with TRBD2 as a possible D gene (5 bases). Germline CDR1 and CDR2: SEHNR and FQNEAQ (reference sequence). The CDR3 length is 17 residues. V shed 5 bases and J shed 4 bases, with 21 bases lying between them. CDR3 residues: CASSLAGLAERYNEQFF. CDR3 coding DNA: TGTGCCAGCAGCCTGGCCGGGCTAGCAGAAAGGTACAATGAGCAGTTCTTC.

The chain recombines TRBV2 with TRBJ1-2; no definite D call. Germline CDR1 SNHLY, CDR2 FYNNEI. CDR3 length: 14 residues. With 8 bases removed from V and 4 bases from J, the gap between germline ends came to 17 bases. The CDR3 loop reads CASRGNSAGYGYTF. DNA for the CDR3: TGTGCCAGCCGAGGTAACTCGGCGGGCTATGGCTACACCTTC.

CDR3: CASSQVGRGTEAFF. CDR3 nucleotides: TGCGCCAGCAGCCAAGTCGGCCGAGGGACTGAAGCTTTCTTT. The chain joins TRBV4-1 to TRBJ1-1; D remains unclear. V lost 1 base to trimming and J lost 5 bases, with 11 bases between them. The CDR3 loop spans 14 amino acids. The germline V gene encodes CDR1 MGHRA and CDR2 YSYEKL.

V and J are TRBV6-5 and TRBJ2-3; 9 bases agree with TRBD2. This CDR3 is 15 amino acids long. The V and J ends lost 6 bases and 4 bases, in that order; junction bases with no gene match: 8. Germline V gene lookup returns CDR1 MNHEY and CDR2 SVGAGI. The CDR3 reads CASRTGTSSPDTQYF. The CDR3 region has the DNA TGTGCCAGCAGGACAGGGACTAGCTCTCCAGATACGCAGTATTTT.

This clone appeared a few times. V and J are TRBV29-1 and TRBJ1-1; weak D call: TRBD1 (5 bases). CDR3 length: 12 amino acids. V lost 8 bases and J lost 3, with 13 bases in between. Germline V gives CDR1 SQVTM, CDR2 ANQGSEA. In DNA form, the CDR3 reads TGCAGCTGGGAAGAAGGGGACACTGAAGCTTTCTTT. It is translated as CSWEEGDTEAFF.

This chain connects TRBV19 to TRBJ2-3; 7 bases are shared with TRBD1. The V gene's germline CDR1 is LNHDA and CDR2 SQIVND (reference sequence). The junction had 10 bases not matched to a gene; V was cut back by 5 bases and J by 2 bases. This CDR3 comprises 16 residues. The CDR3, as DNA: TGTGCCAGTAGTCTACGGACAGGATCCGACACAGATACGCAGTATTTT. Translation: CASSLRTGSDTDTQYF.